Listed below are T cell receptor beta chains from one sample, sequenced in a study of T cell responses to AZD1222 COVID-19 vaccine. Repertoires were generated with immunoSEQ multiplex PCR, while TCRdb's copy carries only in-frame clones and drops some. The sample carries 80,000 to 90,000 clones, about nine tenths recorded once. The sample was peripheral blood, taken 28 days after the second AZD1222 dose. All receptors derive from an adult who received the AZD1222 COVID-19 vaccine. The CDR3 runs from the conserved cysteine through the conserved F or W. Each record gives: D gene, J gene, clone size, V gene, CDR3 DNA, CDR3 protein. D genes are given only for firm matches. Clone size is not always given. Where it is, it says once, few, many or a class for expanded clones.

>.|TRBJ1-5|.|TRBV20-1
TGCAGTGCTAGTTCGGGGGCGAGCAATCAGCCCCAGCATTTT
CSASSGASNQPQHF
>.|TRBJ2-1|.|TRBV4-3
TGCGCCAGCAGCCGAGGTGGGGGCGCGGGTGTGGATGAGCAGTTCTTC
CASSRGGGAGVDEQFF
>.|TRBJ2-3|.|TRBV11-3
TGTGCCAGCAGCTTAGAGCGTTACACAGATACGCAGTATTTT
CASSLERYTDTQYF
>.|TRBJ1-1|.|TRBV28
TGTGCCAGCAGTTTCCCCTCTTTCTCGACTGAAGCTTTCTTT
CASSFPSFSTEAFF
>TRBD1|TRBJ1-5|.|TRBV6-2/TRBV6-3
TGTGCCAGCAGTTACTCGATGGGACAGGGGGACAATCAGCCCCAGCATTTT
CASSYSMGQGDNQPQHF
>.|TRBJ2-7|few|TRBV4-1
TGCGCCAGCAGCCACCCCGGCGGGTACGAGCAGTACTTC
CASSHPGGYEQYF
>TRBD1|TRBJ2-7|.|TRBV5-1
TGCGCCAGCAGCTTGTGGGGACAGGTCTACTACGAGCAGTACTTC
CASSLWGQVYYEQYF
>.|TRBJ1-4|.|TRBV2
TGTGCCAGCAGGGCACTACAGGGTCCCAATGAAAAACTGTTTTTT
CASRALQGPNEKLFF
>.|TRBJ2-3|.|TRBV6-2/TRBV6-3
TGTGCCAGCAGTCATAACACAGATACGCAGTATTTT
CASSHNTDTQYF
>TRBD1|TRBJ2-1|.|TRBV10-3
TGTGCCATCAGCTCCGGGACAGGGGTGGGAAATGAGCAGTTCTTC
CAISSGTGVGNEQFF
>.|TRBJ1-5|.|TRBV28
TGTGCCAGCAGTCCGAGGAAGTGGGGGAGCAATCAGCCCCAGCATTTT
CASSPRKWGSNQPQHF
>.|TRBJ1-5|.|TRBV2
TGTGCCAGCAGGGGGGGCGGGCTCAGCCAGCCCCAGCATTTT
CASRGGGLSQPQHF
>TRBD1|TRBJ1-1|.|TRBV3-1/TRBV3-2
TGTGCCAGCAGCCAACAGGGGGGGAGTACTGAAGCTTTCTTT
CASSQQGGSTEAFF
>TRBD1|TRBJ2-6|few|TRBV5-1
TGCGCCAGCAGCCCGCAGGGGGCTGGGGCCAACGTCCTGACTTTC
CASSPQGAGANVLTF
>.|TRBJ2-7|.|TRBV15
TGTGCCACCAGCAGAGAGTCCCACCCCTACGAGCAGTACTTC
CATSRESHPYEQYF
>.|TRBJ1-6|once|TRBV13
TGTGCCAGCAGCTATTCCAGGAATTCACCCCTCCACTTT
CASSYSRNSPLHF
>.|TRBJ2-7|.|TRBV3-1/TRBV3-2
TGTGCCAGCAGCCAAGGGTCAGGGTTAGCCTACGAGCAGTACTTC
CASSQGSGLAYEQYF
>TRBD1|TRBJ1-2|.|TRBV28
TGTGCCAGCAGTTTGCTAGGGGGCACGGGGTATGGCTACACCTTC
CASSLLGGTGYGYTF